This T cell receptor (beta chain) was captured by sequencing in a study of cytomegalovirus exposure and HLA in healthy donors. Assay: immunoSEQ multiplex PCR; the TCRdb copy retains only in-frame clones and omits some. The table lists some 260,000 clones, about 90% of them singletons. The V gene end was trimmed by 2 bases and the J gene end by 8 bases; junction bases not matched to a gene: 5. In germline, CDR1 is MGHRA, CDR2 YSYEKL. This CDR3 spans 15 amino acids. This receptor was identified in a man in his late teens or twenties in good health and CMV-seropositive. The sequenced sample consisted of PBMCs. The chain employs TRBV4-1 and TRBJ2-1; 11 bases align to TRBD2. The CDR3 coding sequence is TGCGCCAGCAGCCAAACTAGCGGGAGCACCGATGAGCAGTTCTTC. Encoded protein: CASSQTSGSTDEQFF.